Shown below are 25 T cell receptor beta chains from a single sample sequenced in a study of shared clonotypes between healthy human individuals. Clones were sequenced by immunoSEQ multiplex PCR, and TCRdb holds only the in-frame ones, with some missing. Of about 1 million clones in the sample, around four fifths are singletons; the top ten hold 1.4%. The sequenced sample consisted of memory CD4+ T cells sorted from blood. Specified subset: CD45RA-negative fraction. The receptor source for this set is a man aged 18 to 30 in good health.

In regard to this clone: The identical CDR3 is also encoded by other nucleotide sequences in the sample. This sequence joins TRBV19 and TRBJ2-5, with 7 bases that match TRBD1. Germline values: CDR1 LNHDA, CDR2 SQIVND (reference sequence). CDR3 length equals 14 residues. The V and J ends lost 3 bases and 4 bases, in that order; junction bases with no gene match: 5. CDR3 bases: TGTGCCAGTAGTATCGGATCAGGGGGAGAGACCCAGTACTTC. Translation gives CASSIGSGGETQYF.

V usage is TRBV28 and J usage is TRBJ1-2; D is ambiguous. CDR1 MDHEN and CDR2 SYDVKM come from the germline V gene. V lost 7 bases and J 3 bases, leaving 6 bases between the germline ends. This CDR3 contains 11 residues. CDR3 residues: CASNDYYGYTF. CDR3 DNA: TGTGCCAGCAACGACTACTATGGCTACACCTTC.

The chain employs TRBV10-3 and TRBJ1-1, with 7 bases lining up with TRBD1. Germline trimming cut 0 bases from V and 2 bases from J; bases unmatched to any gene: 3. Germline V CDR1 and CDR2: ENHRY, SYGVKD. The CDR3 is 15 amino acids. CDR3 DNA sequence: TGTGCCATCAGTGAGTCAGGACAGGCCAACACTGAAGCTTTCTTT. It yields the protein CAISESGQANTEAFF.

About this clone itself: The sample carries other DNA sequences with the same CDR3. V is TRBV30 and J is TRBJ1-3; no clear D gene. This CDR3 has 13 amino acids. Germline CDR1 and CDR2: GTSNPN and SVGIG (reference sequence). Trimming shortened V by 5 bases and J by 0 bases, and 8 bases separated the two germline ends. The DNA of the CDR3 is TGTGCCTGGGCAGTGAGCTCTGGAAACACCATATATTTT. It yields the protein CAWAVSSGNTIYF. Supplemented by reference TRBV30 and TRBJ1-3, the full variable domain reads SQTIHQWPATLVQPVGSPLSLECTVEGTSNPNLYWYRQAAGRGLQLLFYSVGIGQISSEVPQNLSASRPQDRQFILSSKKLLLSDSGFYLCAWAVSSGNTIYFGEGSWLTVV.

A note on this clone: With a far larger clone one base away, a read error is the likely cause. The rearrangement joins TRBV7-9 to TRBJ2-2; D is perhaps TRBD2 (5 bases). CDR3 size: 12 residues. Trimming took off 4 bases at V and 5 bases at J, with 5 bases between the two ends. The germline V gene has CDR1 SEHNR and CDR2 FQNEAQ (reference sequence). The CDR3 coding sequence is TGTGCCAGCAGCTGGGAGACCGGGGAGCTGTTTTTT. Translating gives CASSWETGELFF. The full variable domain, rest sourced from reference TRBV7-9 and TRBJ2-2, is DTGVSQNPRHKITKRGQNVTFRCDPISEHNRLYWYRQTLGQGPEFLTYFQNEAQLEKSRLLSDRFSAERPKGSFSTLEIQRTEQGDSAMYLCASSWETGELFFGEGSRLTVL.

The CDR3 bases are TGCGCCAGCAGAGGGTCAATGGGGAATGAGCAGTTCTTC. Its translation is CASRGSMGNEQFF. The V gene is TRBV5-1, the J gene TRBJ2-1; D remains ambiguous. V gave up 5 bases and J gave up 7 bases, with 13 bases separating them. Germline CDR1 is SGHRS and CDR2 is YFSETQ. This CDR3 has 13 residues. Complete variable domain (other parts from reference TRBV5-1 and TRBJ2-1): KAGVTQTPRYLIKTRGQQVTLSCSPISGHRSVSWYQQTPGQGLQFLFEYFSETQRNKGNFPGRFSGRQFSNSRSEMNVSTLELGDSALYLCASRGSMGNEQFFGPGTRLTVL.

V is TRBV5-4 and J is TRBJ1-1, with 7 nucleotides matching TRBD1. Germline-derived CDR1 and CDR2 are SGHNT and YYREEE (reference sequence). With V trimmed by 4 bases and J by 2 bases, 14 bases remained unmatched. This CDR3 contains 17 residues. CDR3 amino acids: CASSMGTRQGRNTEAFF. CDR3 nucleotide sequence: TGTGCCAGCAGCATGGGAACAAGACAGGGCCGTAACACTGAAGCTTTCTTT.

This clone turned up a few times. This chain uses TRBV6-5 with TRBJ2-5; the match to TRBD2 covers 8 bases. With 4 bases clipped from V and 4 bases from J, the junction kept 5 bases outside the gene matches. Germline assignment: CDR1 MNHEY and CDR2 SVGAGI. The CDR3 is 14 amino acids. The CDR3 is CASSLTAGGETQYF. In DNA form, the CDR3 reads TGTGCCAGCAGTTTAACGGCGGGGGGAGAGACCCAGTACTTC.

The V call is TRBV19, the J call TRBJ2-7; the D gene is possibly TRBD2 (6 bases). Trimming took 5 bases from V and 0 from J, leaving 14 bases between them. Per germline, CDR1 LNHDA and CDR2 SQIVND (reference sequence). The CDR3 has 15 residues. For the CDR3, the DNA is TGTGCCAGTAGTCCTTTAGCGGAAAGCTCCTACGAGCAGTACTTC. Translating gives CASSPLAESSYEQYF.

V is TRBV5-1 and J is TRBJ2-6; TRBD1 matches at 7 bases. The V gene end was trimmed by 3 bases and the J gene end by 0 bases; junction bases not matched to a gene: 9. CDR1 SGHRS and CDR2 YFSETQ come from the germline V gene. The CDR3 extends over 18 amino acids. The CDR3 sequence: CASSYPKTGSSGANVLTF. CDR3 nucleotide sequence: TGCGCCAGCAGCTACCCCAAGACAGGGAGCTCTGGGGCCAACGTCCTGACTTTC.

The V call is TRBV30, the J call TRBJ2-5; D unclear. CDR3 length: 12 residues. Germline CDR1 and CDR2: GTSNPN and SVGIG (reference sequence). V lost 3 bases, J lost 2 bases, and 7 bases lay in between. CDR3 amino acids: CAWRSLQETQYF. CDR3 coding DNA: TGTGCCTGGAGATCCCTGCAAGAGACCCAGTACTTC.

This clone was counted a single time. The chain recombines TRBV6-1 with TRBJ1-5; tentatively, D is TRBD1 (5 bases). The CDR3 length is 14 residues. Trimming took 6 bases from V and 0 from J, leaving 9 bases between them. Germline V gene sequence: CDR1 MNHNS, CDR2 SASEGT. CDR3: CASRGTVSNQPQHF. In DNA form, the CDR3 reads TGTGCCAGCAGGGGGACCGTTAGCAATCAGCCCCAGCATTTT.

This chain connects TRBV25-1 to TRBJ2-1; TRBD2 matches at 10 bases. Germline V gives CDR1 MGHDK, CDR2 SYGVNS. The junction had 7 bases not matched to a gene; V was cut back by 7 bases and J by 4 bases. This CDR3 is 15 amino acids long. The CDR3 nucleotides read TGTGCCAGCAACCCTAGCGGGAGTGTTTACAATGAGCAGTTCTTC. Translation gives CASNPSGSVYNEQFF. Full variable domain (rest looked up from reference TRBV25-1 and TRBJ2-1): EADIYQTPRYLVIGTGKKITLECSQTMGHDKMYWYQQDPGMELHLIHYSYGVNSTEKGDLSSESTVSRIRTEHFPLTLESARPSHTSQYLCASNPSGSVYNEQFFGPGTRLTVL.

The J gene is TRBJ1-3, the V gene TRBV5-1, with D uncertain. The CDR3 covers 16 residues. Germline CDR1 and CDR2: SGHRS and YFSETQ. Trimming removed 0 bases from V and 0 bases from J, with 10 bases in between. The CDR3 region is CASSLAAASSGNTIYF. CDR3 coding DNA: TGCGCCAGCAGCTTGGCGGCAGCGAGCTCTGGAAACACCATATATTTT. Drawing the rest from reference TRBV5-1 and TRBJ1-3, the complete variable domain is KAGVTQTPRYLIKTRGQQVTLSCSPISGHRSVSWYQQTPGQGLQFLFEYFSETQRNKGNFPGRFSGRQFSNSRSEMNVSTLELGDSALYLCASSLAAASSGNTIYFGEGSWLTVV.

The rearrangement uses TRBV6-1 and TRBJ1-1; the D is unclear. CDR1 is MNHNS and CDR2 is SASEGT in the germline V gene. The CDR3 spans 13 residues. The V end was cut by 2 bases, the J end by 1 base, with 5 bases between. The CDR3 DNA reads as TGTGCCAGCAGTGAAATCGGGAACACTGAAGCTTTCTTT. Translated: CASSEIGNTEAFF.

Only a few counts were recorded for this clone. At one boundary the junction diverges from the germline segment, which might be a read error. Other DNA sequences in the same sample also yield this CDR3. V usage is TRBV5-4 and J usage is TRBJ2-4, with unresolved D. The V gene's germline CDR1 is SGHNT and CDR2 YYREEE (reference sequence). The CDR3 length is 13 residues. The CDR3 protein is CASSQAVRNIQYF. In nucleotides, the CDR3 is TGCGCCAGCAGCCAAGCTGTAAGAAACATTCAGTACTTC.

The CDR3 sequence is CASSWVEGTDGYTF. The CDR3 nucleotides read TGCGCCAGCAGCTGGGTGGAGGGAACCGATGGCTACACCTTC. This rearrangement joins TRBV5-1 to TRBJ1-2; D uncertain. Germline loops: CDR1 SGHRS, CDR2 YFSETQ. This CDR3 comprises 14 residues. The V gene lost 3 bases and the J gene lost 6 bases, with 15 bases spanning the gap.

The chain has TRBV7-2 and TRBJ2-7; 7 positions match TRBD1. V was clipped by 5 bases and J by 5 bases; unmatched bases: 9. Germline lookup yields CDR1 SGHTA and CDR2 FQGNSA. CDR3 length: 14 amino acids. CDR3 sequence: CASSPPGTVNEQYF. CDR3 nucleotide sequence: TGTGCCAGCAGCCCACCGGGGACAGTTAACGAGCAGTACTTC.

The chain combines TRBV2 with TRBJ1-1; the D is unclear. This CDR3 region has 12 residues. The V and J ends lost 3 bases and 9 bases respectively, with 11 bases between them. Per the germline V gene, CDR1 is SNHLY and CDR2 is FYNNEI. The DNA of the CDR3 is TGTGCCAGCAGTGAGGTCTCTTACCAAGCTTTCTTT. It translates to CASSEVSYQAFF.

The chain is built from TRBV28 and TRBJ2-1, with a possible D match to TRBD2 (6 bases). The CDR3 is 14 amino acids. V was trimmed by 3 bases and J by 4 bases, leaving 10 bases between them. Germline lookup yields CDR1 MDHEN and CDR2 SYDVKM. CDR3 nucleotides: TGTGCCAGCAGTTTGCTAGCGAGTTACAATGAGCAGTTCTTC. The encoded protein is CASSLLASYNEQFF.

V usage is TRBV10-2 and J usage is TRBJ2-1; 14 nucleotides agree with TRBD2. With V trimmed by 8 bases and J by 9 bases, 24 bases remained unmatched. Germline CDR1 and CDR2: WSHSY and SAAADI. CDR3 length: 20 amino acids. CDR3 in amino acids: CASSILTSGRAMGFGTEQFF. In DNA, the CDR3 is TGCGCCAGCTCCATCTTGACTAGCGGGAGGGCTATGGGGTTTGGGACTGAGCAGTTCTTC.

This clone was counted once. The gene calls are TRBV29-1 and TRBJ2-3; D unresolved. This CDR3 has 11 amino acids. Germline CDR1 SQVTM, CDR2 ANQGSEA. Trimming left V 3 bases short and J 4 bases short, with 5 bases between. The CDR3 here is CSVDWSDTQYF. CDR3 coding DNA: TGCAGCGTTGATTGGTCAGATACGCAGTATTTT.

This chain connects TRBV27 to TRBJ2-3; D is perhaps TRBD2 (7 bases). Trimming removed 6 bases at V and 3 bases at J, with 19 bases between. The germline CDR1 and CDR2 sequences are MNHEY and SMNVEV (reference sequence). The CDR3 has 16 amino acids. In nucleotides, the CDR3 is TGTGCCAGCAGACCCCGGTGGGGGGGCTCAACAGATACGCAGTATTTT. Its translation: CASRPRWGGSTDTQYF.

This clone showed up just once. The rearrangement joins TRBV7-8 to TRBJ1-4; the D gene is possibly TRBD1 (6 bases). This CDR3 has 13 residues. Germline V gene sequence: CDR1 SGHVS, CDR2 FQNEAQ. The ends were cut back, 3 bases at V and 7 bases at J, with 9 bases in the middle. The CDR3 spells CASSLGAGEKLFF. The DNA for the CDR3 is TGTGCCAGCAGCTTGGGGGCAGGTGAAAAACTGTTTTTT.

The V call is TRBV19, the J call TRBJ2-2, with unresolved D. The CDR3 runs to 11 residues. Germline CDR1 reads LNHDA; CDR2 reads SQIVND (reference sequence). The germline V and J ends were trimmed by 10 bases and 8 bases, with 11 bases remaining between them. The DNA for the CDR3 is TGTGCCACTACCCAGTTGGGGGAGCTGTTTTTT. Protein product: CATTQLGELFF.